This entry lists 15 T cell receptor beta chains sequenced from one sample in a study of prognosis after radiotherapy for stage I lung cancer. The authors amplified TCR beta CDR3 from genomic DNA using two-round multiplex PCR. The first PCR round targeted every TRBV and TRBJ gene with specific primers. TCRdb passed the multiplex PCR reads through MiXCR, listing each CDR3 protein once. The sample lists tens of thousands of distinct CDR3 sequences; roughly 43% were seen once. Sequencing used PBMCs, obtained before or after stereotactic body radiation therapy (not recorded which). The receptors were gathered from a donor older than 45 with non-small cell lung cancer.

In this sample, this clonotype turned up many times. CDR3 bases: TGTGCCAGCAGCGTTAGCGGCACAGATACGCAGTATTTT. Translation gives CASSVSGTDTQYF. The chain links TRBV9 to TRBJ2-3; a possible D gene is TRBD2 (5 bases). The CDR3 loop spans 13 amino acids. V dropped 2 bases and J dropped 1 base, with 5 bases sitting between them. CDR1 is SGDLS, CDR2 YYNGEE, per germline.

This clonotype was detected many times. This chain joins TRBV6-2 or TRBV6-3 and TRBJ1-3; unclear D gene. This CDR3 is built from 12 residues. The V end lost 0 bases, the J end lost 4 bases, and 1 base lay between the germline ends. Germline-derived CDR1 and CDR2 are MNHEY and SVGEGT. The CDR3 coding sequence is TGTGCCAGCAGTTACTCGGGAAACACCATATATTTT. Protein product: CASSYSGNTIYF.

Relative to its sample, this clonotype is medium-sized. This CDR3 is CASSLGSGSGNEQFF. The CDR3 DNA is TGCGCCAGCAGCTTGGGAAGTGGGTCAGGAAATGAGCAGTTCTTC. The chain employs TRBV5-1 and TRBJ2-1, with D unresolved. CDR1 and CDR2 (germline): SGHRS, YFSETQ. Trimming pared 0 bases from V and 7 bases from J, leaving 14 bases between. The length of the CDR3 is 15 residues. The full variable domain, in which reference TRBV5-1 and TRBJ2-1 provide the parts outside the CDR3, is KAGVTQTPRYLIKTRGQQVTLSCSPISGHRSVSWYQQTPGQGLQFLFEYFSETQRNKGNFPGRFSGRQFSNSRSEMNVSTLELGDSALYLCASSLGSGSGNEQFFGPGTRLTVL.

On this clonotype: This may be a read error, as it is one base from a much larger clone. This rearrangement joins TRBV12-3 or TRBV12-4 to TRBJ2-4, with 8 bases fitting TRBD1. This CDR3 spans 14 amino acids. CDR3 sequence reads: CASSLQGAGNIHYF. Here the CDR3 DNA reads TGTGCCAGCAGCCTTCAGGGGGCAGGGAACATTCATTACTTC.

This clonotype is labeled as medium-sized (0.01 to 0.1%). The V call is TRBV11-3, the J call TRBJ2-7, with 8 positions matching TRBD2. With 0 bases clipped from V and 6 bases from J, the junction kept 7 bases outside the gene matches. The V gene's germline CDR1 is SGHNT and CDR2 YENEEA. This CDR3 spans 15 amino acids. Here the CDR3 reads CASSLDPGRAREQYF. The CDR3 nucleotides read TGTGCCAGCAGCTTAGACCCCGGGAGGGCCCGCGAGCAGTACTTC.

This clonotype has at least ten counts. The CDR3 sequence is CASSSSFWGTQYF. CDR3 in DNA: TGTGCCAGCAGTTCGAGTTTCTGGGGCACCCAGTACTTC. The rearrangement joins TRBV6-5 to TRBJ2-5; D might be TRBD1 (5 bases). The CDR3 runs 13 residues. The germline V gene has CDR1 MNHEY and CDR2 SVGAGI. With 4 bases removed from V and 8 bases from J, the gap between germline ends came to 14 bases.

This clonotype was counted ten times or more. The V gene is TRBV27, the J gene TRBJ2-1; D gene unclear. Germline V gives CDR1 MNHEY, CDR2 SMNVEV (reference sequence). The germline V and J ends were trimmed by 1 base and 5 bases, with 6 bases remaining between them. CDR3 length: 13 amino acids. CDR3 region: CASSLYRNNEQFF. The CDR3 nucleotides read TGTGCCAGCAGTTTATACAGAAACAATGAGCAGTTCTTC.

This clonotype was counted at least ten times. V and J are TRBV27 and TRBJ2-7; D may be TRBD1 or TRBD2 (5 bases each). The CDR3 length is 14 residues. Germline CDR1 and CDR2: MNHEY and SMNVEV (reference sequence). V was trimmed by 1 base and J by 6 bases, leaving 13 bases between them. CDR3 nucleotide sequence: TGTGCCAGCAGTTTATGGGGGAGAATTGGCGAGCAGTACTTC. The encoded protein is CASSLWGRIGEQYF.

This clonotype was seen at least ten times. The CDR3 nucleotides read TGTGCCAGCAGTTTCACCGCCACATATGGCTACACCTTC. Translating it yields CASSFTATYGYTF. This sequence joins TRBV27 and TRBJ1-2; no definite D call. The CDR3 has 13 residues. Germline CDR1 and CDR2: MNHEY and SMNVEV (reference sequence). V gave up 3 bases and J gave up 5 bases, with 10 bases separating them.

The rearrangement uses TRBV6-2 or TRBV6-3 and TRBJ1-3, with 8 bases identical to TRBD1. CDR3 length: 15 residues. The V gene end was trimmed by 4 bases and the J gene end by 4 bases; junction bases not matched to a gene: 6. The germline V gene encodes CDR1 MNHEY and CDR2 SVGEGT. CDR3 protein: CASSSQGAPGNTIYF. The CDR3, as DNA: TGTGCCAGCAGTTCCCAGGGGGCGCCCGGAAACACCATATATTTT.

The table lists this clonotype with many counts. This sequence joins TRBV4-2 and TRBJ2-7, with a weak D call TRBD2 (6 bases). The CDR3 is 15 residues long. V lost 0 bases to trimming and J lost 2 bases, with 11 bases between them. The V gene's germline CDR1 is LGHNA and CDR2 YNFKEQ. The CDR3, as DNA: TGTGCCAGCAGCCAAGAGTACGGGAGCACCTACGAGCAGTACTTC. Translation gives CASSQEYGSTYEQYF.

The chain carries TRBV20-1 and TRBJ1-1; 8 bases are a match to TRBD1. The CDR3 consists of 15 residues. The ends lost 1 base at V and 2 bases at J; junction bases unmatched: 6. Germline values: CDR1 DFQATT, CDR2 SNEGSKA (reference sequence). In nucleotides, the CDR3 is TGCAGTGCTAGAGGAAGCAGGGGGCTAAACACTGAAGCTTTCTTT. Protein: CSARGSRGLNTEAFF.

By share, this clonotype counts as medium-sized. The gene calls are TRBV20-1 and TRBJ2-7; 7 bases agree with TRBD1. The V and J ends lost 4 bases and 3 bases, in that order; junction bases with no gene match: 9. CDR3 length: 14 residues. Germline CDR1 reads DFQATT; CDR2 reads SNEGSKA (reference sequence). The CDR3 loop reads CSATQTGTLYEQYF. The CDR3 DNA reads TGCAGTGCTACACAGACAGGGACCCTCTACGAGCAGTACTTC.

Concerning this clonotype itself: A much more abundant neighbour one base away suggests this may be a read error. The chain joins TRBV6-2 or TRBV6-3 to TRBJ2-4, with 7 bases identical to TRBD2. Germline-derived CDR1 and CDR2 are MNHEY and SVGEGT. This CDR3 has 16 amino acids. The CDR3 here is CAISYSGGGAKNIQYF. DNA for the CDR3: TGTGCCATCAGTTACTCGGGGGGAGGGGCCAAAAACATTCAGTACTTC.

The rearrangement uses TRBV6-9 and TRBJ2-7; maybe TRBD1 (6 bases). CDR1 MNHGY and CDR2 SVAAGI come from the germline V gene. The V and J ends lost 4 bases and 3 bases respectively, with 25 bases between them. The CDR3 spans 18 residues. The CDR3 region is CASSSLDSGLSACYEQYF. The CDR3 coding sequence is TGTGCCAGCAGTTCCCTGGACAGTGGGCTCTCAGCCTGCTACGAGCAGTACTTC.